This T cell receptor (beta chain) is drawn from a study of T cell clonotyping in hematopoietic cell transplantation. Findings of the study overall: Recipient TCR diversity dropped after transplant; expanded clonotypes rose from day 30 to 180. Graft donor and pretransplant recipient Inverse Simpson Index values predicted broader posttransplant TCR diversity. CD4 and CD8 repertoire contributions could not be separated without sorting.

With regard to this clone: The antigen is unknown.

This CDR3 has 15 amino acids. Looked up from germline, CDR1 is SQVTM and CDR2 is ANQGSEA. Profiling relied on immunoSEQ multiplex PCR, and the TCRdb table lists in-frame clones only, not all of them. Here the sample spans about 16,000 clones, approximately 57% being singletons. The chain employs TRBV29-1 and TRBJ2-5, with a tentative D call TRBD2 (5 bases). The J call is in doubt because the DNA end fits TRBJ2-7 better. The clonotype originates from a male patient aged 45-60 years who had an allogeneic stem cell transplant from an unrelated donor, so T cells may come from the graft donor. Some clones in this sample may be carry-over from other donors' samples. The material was PBMCs, obtained 30 days after allogeneic stem cell transplant. CDR3 in amino acids: CSADSGETNPYEQYF. The DNA for the CDR3 is TGCAGCGCGGACTCCGGGGAGACGAACCCCTACGAGCAGTACTTC.